The clone carrying this T cell receptor (beta chain) was counted between two and nine times. The antigen remains undetermined. This sample is part of a study of CD8 T cells in ankylosing spondylitis. Overall study results and limits: With a CD8+ phenotype, disease-linked clones were relatively rare in peripheral blood. Earlier authors reported some of these motif variants in reactive arthritis synovial fluid and blood. There was a TCR beta motif, made of fewer than 10 highly homologous variants, that appeared characteristic of ankylosing spondylitis blood.

CDR1 is SGHTA, CDR2 FQGNSA, per germline. V was shortened by 6 bases and J by 1 base, with 8 bases between the two germline ends. The CDR3 covers 13 residues. TCRdb processed the 5' RACE reads anew with MiXCR; each CDR3 protein has one entry. The data show about 450,000 distinct CDR3 sequences, about 24% seen once. Sequenced material: blood, either unsorted or a sorted T cell fraction (not recorded which). V usage is TRBV7-2 and J usage is TRBJ2-3, with D perhaps matching TRBD2 (5 bases). This TCR derives from a male donor with ankylosing spondylitis. DNA of the CDR3: TGTGCCAGCAGTTATAGCGGCACAGATACGCAGTATTTT. This sequence encodes CASSYSGTDTQYF.